This T cell receptor beta chain comes out of a study of shared clonotypes between healthy human individuals. In the study overall: The composition of the donors was a couple of women and a few men aged 18 to 49.

Over several immunoSEQ plates, each subset's genomic DNA was distributed in even portions. The repertoire was sequenced with immunoSEQ multiplex PCR; TCRdb's copy has only in-frame clones and lacks some. The sample shows about 2 million clones, 85% to 95% of them seen only once. Study conclusions and caveats: Sampling covered nothing but blood. Tissue TCR repertoires likely differ from those found in blood.

Naive-designated CD8 cells lacked CD45RO, were positively enriched for CCR7, and omitted terminally differentiated effector memory CD45RA+ cells. The germline V gene encodes CDR1 SGHNT and CDR2 YENEEA. The CDR3 extends over 16 amino acids. V was pared by 5 bases and J by 5 bases, with 20 bases between. Concerning this clone: Antigen: not known.

Material for sequencing was naive CD8+ T cells sorted from blood. This clonotype was obtained from a man in his late teens or twenties in good health. J is TRBJ2-3 and V is TRBV11-3; D unclear. The CDR3 DNA reads as TGTGCCAGCAGCAATGCCCTGGACCGTCCCCAAGATACGCAGTATTTT. It codes for CASSNALDRPQDTQYF.